The 29 T cell receptor beta chains below come from one sample, sequenced in a study of blood T cells in healthy people across ages. A J-beta primer mix and a sample-barcoded 5' primer were used in a second PCR of about 7 to 12 cycles. MiXCR was run by TCRdb on the 5' RACE reads, yielding one entry per CDR3 protein. The repertoire has more than 1.4 million distinct CDR3 sequences, approximately 42% of them found once; the top ten carry 7.9%. The sequencing input was blood. Receptors were obtained from a woman aged 18-29 years in good health.

The V gene is TRBV6-1, the J gene TRBJ2-7, with TRBD2 as a possible D gene (6 bases). Deletions cut 2 bases from V and 3 bases from J, with 11 bases between. The CDR3 is 14 residues long. In germline, CDR1 is MNHNS, CDR2 SASEGT. The CDR3 loop reads CASSEFASDYEQYF. DNA for the CDR3: TGTGCCAGCAGTGAATTTGCTAGCGACTACGAGCAGTACTTC.

This clonotype occurred a few times. The chain links TRBV15 to TRBJ2-7, with a weak D call TRBD1 (5 bases). The germline V and J ends were trimmed by 2 bases and 0 bases, with 8 bases remaining between them. The CDR3 extends over 14 amino acids. CDR1 is LNHNV, CDR2 YYDKDF, per germline (reference sequence). The CDR3 reads CATSRSGNSYEQYF. The CDR3 DNA follows: TGTGCCACCAGCAGATCAGGGAACTCCTACGAGCAGTACTTC.

V and J are TRBV29-1 and TRBJ1-6; D unresolved. Germline-derived CDR1 and CDR2 are SQVTM and ANQGSEA. The V end lost 6 bases, the J end lost 13 bases, and 31 bases lay between the germline ends. The CDR3 runs 17 residues. In DNA, the CDR3 is TGCAGCGTCTACCCCTCCTCTAGGGCCGGAGGCTTTAATCCCCTCCACTTT. It is translated as CSVYPSSRAGGFNPLHF.

The chain employs TRBV7-6 and TRBJ2-7; 12 bases fit TRBD2. The V segment lost 5 bases and the J segment 7 bases; nucleotides outside the gene matches: 21. Germline loops: CDR1 SGHVS, CDR2 FNYEAQ. The CDR3 covers 19 residues. CDR3 nucleotides: TGTGCCAGCAGCCGGTTGGTGCTAGCGGGAGGGCTTGTGGGCAATGAGCAGTACTTC. Protein product: CASSRLVLAGGLVGNEQYF. The complete variable domain, with remaining parts taken from reference TRBV7-6 and TRBJ2-7, reads GAGVSQSPRYKVTKRGQDVALRCDPISGHVSLYWYRQALGQGPEFLTYFNYEAQQDKSGLPNDRFSAERPEGSISTLTIQRTEQRDSAMYRCASSRLVLAGGLVGNEQYFGPGTRLTVT.

There are a few counts of this clonotype. The rearrangement links TRBV4-1 to TRBJ2-4, with 7 bases lining up with TRBD2. From germline, CDR1 is MGHRA and CDR2 YSYEKL. The V gene end was trimmed by 4 bases and the J gene end by 1 base; junction bases not matched to a gene: 7. There are 16 residues in the CDR3. The CDR3 DNA is TGCGCCAGCAGCCGACGGGCGGGAGAGGCCAAAAACATTCAGTACTTC. This encodes CASSRRAGEAKNIQYF.

The J gene is TRBJ2-4, the V gene TRBV6-1; the match to TRBD1 covers 7 bases. Near its end, the DNA agrees better with TRBJ2-7, so the J call may be wrong. The CDR3 is made up of 14 amino acids. CDR1 and CDR2 (germline): MNHNS, SASEGT. In DNA form, the CDR3 reads TGTGCCAGCAGCCCGAGACAGGGTATTCACGAGCAGTACTTC. Translation: CASSPRQGIHEQYF.

This clonotype was detected a few times. The CDR3 coding sequence is TGTGCCAGCAGCCAAGATTGGGGACAGAATGGCTACACCTTC. Protein: CASSQDWGQNGYTF. This chain joins TRBV3-1 and TRBJ1-2; 7 positions match TRBD1. This CDR3 has 14 residues. Germline V gene data show CDR1 as LGHDT and CDR2 as YNNKEL (reference sequence). Losses at the gene ends were 0 bases for V and 6 bases for J; bases not matched to a gene: 4.

This chain joins TRBV2 and TRBJ1-1; 9 bases align to TRBD1. Looked up from germline, CDR1 is SNHLY and CDR2 is FYNNEI. The V and J ends lost 8 bases and 5 bases, in that order; junction bases with no gene match: 6. The CDR3 spans 13 residues. The CDR3 DNA follows: TGTGCCAGCGACAGGGGGGAAACGACTGAAGCTTTCTTT. It is translated as CASDRGETTEAFF.

V gene TRBV12-5 combines with J gene TRBJ2-3; 11 positions match TRBD2. The V segment lost 1 base and the J segment 4 bases; nucleotides outside the gene matches: 4. CDR3 length: 16 residues. CDR1 is LGHNT, CDR2 FRNRAP, per germline. The CDR3 spells CASGLATSGSADTQYF. The CDR3 bases are TGTGCTAGTGGTTTGGCAACTAGCGGGAGCGCAGATACGCAGTATTTT.

The CDR3 loop is CASSILRGVEQYF. The CDR3 DNA follows: TGTGCCAGCAGTATTCTTCGGGGGGTCGAGCAGTACTTC. J is TRBJ2-7 and V is TRBV12-3 or TRBV12-4; 7 bases agree with TRBD2. V lost 5 bases, J lost 6 bases, and 7 bases stayed unmatched. CDR3 length: 13 residues.

This sequence joins TRBV11-3 and TRBJ2-1, with D possibly matching TRBD1 (7 bases). There are 16 residues in the CDR3. Germline-derived CDR1 and CDR2 are SGHNT and YENEEA. V gave up 0 bases and J gave up 2 bases, with 11 bases separating them. CDR3 residues: CASSLDGGGTYNEQFF. Here the CDR3 DNA reads TGTGCCAGCAGCTTAGATGGAGGGGGCACCTACAATGAGCAGTTCTTC.

The table lists this clonotype with a few counts. J is TRBJ2-1 and V is TRBV5-1, with TRBD2 matching 10 bases. CDR1 SGHRS and CDR2 YFSETQ come from the germline V gene. The CDR3 loop spans 15 amino acids. The trim removed 0 bases at V and 9 bases at J, leaving 6 bases unmatched. For the CDR3, the DNA is TGCGCCAGCAGCTTGGATACTAGCGGGGTTGGTGAGCAGTTCTTC. Translated: CASSLDTSGVGEQFF. The full variable domain, rest sourced from reference TRBV5-1 and TRBJ2-1, is KAGVTQTPRYLIKTRGQQVTLSCSPISGHRSVSWYQQTPGQGLQFLFEYFSETQRNKGNFPGRFSGRQFSNSRSEMNVSTLELGDSALYLCASSLDTSGVGEQFFGPGTRLTVL.

The chain employs TRBV2 and TRBJ2-7; D remains ambiguous. This CDR3 spans 14 amino acids. Germline loops: CDR1 SNHLY, CDR2 FYNNEI. V dropped 7 bases and J dropped 0 bases, with 13 bases sitting between them. DNA for the CDR3: TGTGCCAGCAACGACGGGTTGAGCTCCTACGAGCAGTACTTC. The encoded protein is CASNDGLSSYEQYF.

This chain connects TRBV11-2 to TRBJ2-1; a possible D gene is TRBD2 (6 bases). Trimming left V 5 bases short and J 4 bases short, with 12 bases between. Germline V gives CDR1 SGHAT, CDR2 FQNNGV. The CDR3 has 14 amino acids. CDR3 amino acids: CASSITGEYNEQFF. CDR3 nucleotides: TGTGCCAGCAGCATAACGGGGGAATACAATGAGCAGTTCTTC.

V is TRBV12-3 or TRBV12-4 and J is TRBJ2-1; weak D call: TRBD1 (6 bases). TRBJ2-7 explains the end of the DNA better; the J call may be wrong. This CDR3 is built from 14 residues. CDR3 coding DNA: TGTGCCAGCAGTCTGCGGACAGTTTACAATGAGCAGTACTTC. Its protein is CASSLRTVYNEQYF.

This sequence joins TRBV12-3 or TRBV12-4 and TRBJ2-1, with TRBD2 matching over 14 bases. V lost 5 bases, J lost 0 bases, and 9 bases stayed unmatched. The CDR3 has 19 residues. CDR3 protein: CASSPGTSGSPSSYNEQFF. The CDR3 nucleotides read TGTGCCAGCAGTCCGGGGACTAGCGGGAGTCCCAGCTCCTACAATGAGCAGTTCTTC.

The rearrangement joins TRBV6-6 to TRBJ2-7, with D unresolved. V was pared by 0 bases and J by 2 bases, with 8 bases between. The CDR3 contains 14 residues. The germline V gene has CDR1 MNHNY and CDR2 SVGAGI (reference sequence). CDR3 residues: CASSYSQATYEQYF. CDR3 in DNA: TGTGCCAGCAGTTACTCCCAGGCTACCTACGAGCAGTACTTC.

This clonotype was seen ten or more times. The gene calls are TRBV3-1 and TRBJ1-2; TRBD1 is a possible D gene (5 bases). CDR3 size: 14 residues. V lost 3 bases, J lost 6 bases, and 14 bases lay in between. Germline CDR1 reads LGHDT; CDR2 reads YNNKEL (reference sequence). Written as DNA, the CDR3 is TGTGCCAGCAGCCAGGGGGTCAAAGGAGATGGCTACACCTTC. Translation gives CASSQGVKGDGYTF.

This clonotype was observed many times. The genes are TRBV20-1 and TRBJ2-7, with D maybe TRBD1 (6 bases). The germline V gene encodes CDR1 DFQATT and CDR2 SNEGSKA (reference sequence). The CDR3 has 16 amino acids. V lost 0 bases, J lost 2 bases, and 17 bases lay in between. CDR3 loop: CSARDLGAVVPYEQYF. The CDR3 nucleotides are TGCAGTGCTAGAGATTTGGGGGCGGTTGTCCCCTACGAGCAGTACTTC.

This clonotype has a handful of counts. The chain recombines TRBV12-3 or TRBV12-4 with TRBJ1-5; tentatively, D is TRBD1 (6 bases). V lost 3 bases, J lost 2 bases, and 11 bases lay in between. The CDR3 covers 15 residues. CDR3 sequence (DNA): TGTGCCAGCAGTTTTGGGTCAGGGGGCAATCAGCCCCAGCATTTT. Residues: CASSFGSGGNQPQHF.

This clonotype was found a few times. The chain uses TRBV5-1 and TRBJ2-2; no firm D call. This CDR3 is built from 13 residues. CDR1 and CDR2 (germline): SGHRS, YFSETQ. V lost 6 bases and J lost 3, with 9 bases in between. DNA of the CDR3: TGCGCCAGCATAGTTACGGACACCGGGGAGCTGTTTTTT. It codes for CASIVTDTGELFF.

The chain couples TRBV4-3 to TRBJ2-5, with TRBD1 matching over 8 bases. TRBJ2-7 explains the end of the DNA better; the J call may be wrong. Germline V gene data show CDR1 as LGHNA and CDR2 as YSLEER. This CDR3 comprises 18 residues. In nucleotides, the CDR3 is TGCGCCAGCAGCCATGCAATGGGGGGACAGGCCAGCTCCTACGAGCAGTACTTC. Its protein product is CASSHAMGGQASSYEQYF.

This clonotype has a handful of counts. This chain connects TRBV5-1 to TRBJ2-7; D gene unclear. V lost 5 bases, J lost 6 bases, and 15 bases lay in between. Germline loops: CDR1 SGHRS, CDR2 YFSETQ. The CDR3 runs to 13 residues. CDR3: CASRFVPKAEQYF. CDR3 DNA sequence: TGCGCCAGCAGGTTTGTTCCCAAGGCCGAGCAGTACTTC.

This clonotype showed up just a few times. The V gene is TRBV4-1, the J gene TRBJ2-7, with D unresolved. V was clipped by 0 bases and J by 3 bases, with 12 bases between them. Per germline, CDR1 MGHRA and CDR2 YSYEKL. The CDR3 runs to 15 residues. As DNA, the CDR3 is TGCGCCAGCAGCCAAGATACCGGGTTCCTCTACGAGCAGTACTTC. Translation: CASSQDTGFLYEQYF.

This chain connects TRBV12-3 or TRBV12-4 to TRBJ1-5, with 9 bases that match TRBD1. The J segment lost 9 bases and the V segment lost 4 bases, leaving 10 bases of the junction unmatched. CDR3 size: 15 residues. The CDR3 bases are TGTGCCAGCAGTTCGGGACAGGGCTCGACGGGGCCCCAGCATTTT. This sequence encodes CASSSGQGSTGPQHF.

This clonotype turned up a few times. The CDR3 loop reads CSANTYGTSGTYNEQFF. The DNA for the CDR3 is TGCAGTGCTAATACCTACGGGACTAGCGGAACCTACAATGAGCAGTTCTTC. The chain uses TRBV20-1 and TRBJ2-1; 11 bases are a match to TRBD2. This CDR3 has 17 amino acids. Germline lookup yields CDR1 DFQATT and CDR2 SNEGSKA (reference sequence). Trimming cost V 4 bases and J 2 bases; bases outside gene matches: 10.

The sample holds a few counts of this clonotype. The chain carries TRBV6-5 and TRBJ2-1; 9 bases line up with TRBD2. Looked up from germline, CDR1 is MNHEY and CDR2 is SVGAGI. This CDR3 has 15 residues. V dropped 2 bases and J dropped 6; count of bases not matched to a gene: 5. CDR3 coding DNA: TGTGCCAGCAGTTACATGGCTAGCGGGGTCAATGAGCAGTTCTTC. Its translation: CASSYMASGVNEQFF.

This clonotype was recorded once. One end of the junction varies from germline; a read error may be responsible. V and J are TRBV28 and TRBJ2-5; D call uncertain. The germline CDR1 and CDR2 sequences are MDHEN and SYDVKM. This CDR3 has 13 residues. This chain's CDR3 is CASTAALQETRYF. The CDR3 DNA reads TGTGCCAGCACAGCAGCCCTTCAAGAGACCCGGTACTTC. Supplemented by reference TRBV28 and TRBJ2-5, the full variable domain reads DVKVTQSSRYLVKRTGEKVFLECVQDMDHENMFWYRQDPGLGLRLIYFSYDVKMKEKGDIPEGYSVSREKKERFSLILESASTNQTSMYLCASTAALQETRYFGPGTRLLVL.

The table lists this clonotype with a few counts. This chain joins TRBV15 and TRBJ1-4; a weak D match, TRBD1 (6 bases). This CDR3 has 15 amino acids. The V end was cut by 0 bases, the J end by 7 bases, with 12 bases between. Germline CDR1 LNHNV, CDR2 YYDKDF (reference sequence). This chain's CDR3 is CATSRDMTGSEKLFF. CDR3 DNA sequence: TGTGCCACCAGCAGAGATATGACAGGAAGTGAAAAACTGTTTTTT.